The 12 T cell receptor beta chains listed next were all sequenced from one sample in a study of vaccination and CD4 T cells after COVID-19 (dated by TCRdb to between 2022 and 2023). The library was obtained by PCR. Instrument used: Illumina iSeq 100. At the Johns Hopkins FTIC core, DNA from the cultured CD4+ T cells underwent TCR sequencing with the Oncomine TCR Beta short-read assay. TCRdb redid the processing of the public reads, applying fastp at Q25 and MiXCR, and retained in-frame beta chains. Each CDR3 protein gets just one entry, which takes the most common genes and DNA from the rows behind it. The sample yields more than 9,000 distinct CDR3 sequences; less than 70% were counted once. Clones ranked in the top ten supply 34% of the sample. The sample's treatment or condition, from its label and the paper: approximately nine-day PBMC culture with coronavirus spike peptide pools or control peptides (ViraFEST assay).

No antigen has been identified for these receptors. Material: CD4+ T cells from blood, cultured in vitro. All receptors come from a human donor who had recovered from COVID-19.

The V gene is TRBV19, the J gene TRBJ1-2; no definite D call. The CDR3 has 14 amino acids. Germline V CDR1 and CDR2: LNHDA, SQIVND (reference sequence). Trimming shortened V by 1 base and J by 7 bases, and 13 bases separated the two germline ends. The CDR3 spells CASSIAGQGRGYTF. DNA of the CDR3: TGTGCCAGTAGTATAGCCGGGCAAGGTCGTGGCTACACCTTC.

CDR3 region: CATSRELIVYSGNTIYF. In DNA, the CDR3 is TGTGCCACCAGCAGAGAATTAATAGTCTACTCTGGAAACACCATATATTTT. This sequence joins TRBV15 and TRBJ1-3; D is ambiguous. The CDR3 extends over 17 amino acids. Germline-derived CDR1 and CDR2 are LNHNV and YYDKDF (reference sequence). Trimming shortened V by 0 bases and J by 0 bases, and 12 bases separated the two germline ends.

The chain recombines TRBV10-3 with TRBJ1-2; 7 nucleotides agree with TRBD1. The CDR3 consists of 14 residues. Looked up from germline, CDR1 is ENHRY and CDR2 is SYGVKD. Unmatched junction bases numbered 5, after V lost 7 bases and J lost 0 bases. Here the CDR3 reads CAIMGTETNYGYTF. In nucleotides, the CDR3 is TGTGCCATCATGGGGACAGAAACTAACTATGGCTACACCTTC.

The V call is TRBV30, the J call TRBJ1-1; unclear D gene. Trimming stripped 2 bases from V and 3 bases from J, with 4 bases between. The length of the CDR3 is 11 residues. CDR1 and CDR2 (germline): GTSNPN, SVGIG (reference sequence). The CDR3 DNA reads TGTGCCTGGAGTAGGGACACTGAAGCTTTCTTT. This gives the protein CAWSRDTEAFF.

In nucleotides, the CDR3 is TGTGCCAGCAGGCGGACACTTCTTGGAGAGCTGTTTTTT. Translated: CASRRTLLGELFF. The chain employs TRBV2 and TRBJ2-2, with D possibly TRBD1 on 5 matching bases. CDR1 SNHLY and CDR2 FYNNEI come from the germline V gene. The CDR3 is 13 residues long. Trimming cost V 6 bases and J 11 bases, with 16 bases left between them.

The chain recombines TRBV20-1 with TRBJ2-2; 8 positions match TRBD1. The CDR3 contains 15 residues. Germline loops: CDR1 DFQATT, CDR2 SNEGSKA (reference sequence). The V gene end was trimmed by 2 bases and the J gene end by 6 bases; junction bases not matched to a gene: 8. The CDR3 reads CSARQWTGHAGELFF. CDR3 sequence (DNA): TGCAGTGCTAGACAATGGACAGGGCATGCCGGGGAGCTGTTTTTT.

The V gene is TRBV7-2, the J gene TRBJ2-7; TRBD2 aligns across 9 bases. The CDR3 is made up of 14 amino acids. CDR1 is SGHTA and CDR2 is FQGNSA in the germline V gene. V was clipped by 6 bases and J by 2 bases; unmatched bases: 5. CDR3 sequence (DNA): TGTGCCAGCAGATTCCGCGGGGGGGCCTACGAGCAGTACTTC. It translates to CASRFRGGAYEQYF.

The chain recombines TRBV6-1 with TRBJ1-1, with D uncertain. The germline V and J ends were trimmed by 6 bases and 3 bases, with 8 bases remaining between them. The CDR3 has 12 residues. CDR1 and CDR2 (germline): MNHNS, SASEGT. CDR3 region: CASSGQDTEAFF. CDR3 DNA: TGTGCCAGCAGCGGGCAGGACACTGAAGCTTTCTTT.

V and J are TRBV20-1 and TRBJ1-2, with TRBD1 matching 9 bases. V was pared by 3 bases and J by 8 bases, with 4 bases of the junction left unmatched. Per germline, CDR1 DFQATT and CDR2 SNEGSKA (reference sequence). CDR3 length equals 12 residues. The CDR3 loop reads CSASRDRDGYTF. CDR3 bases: TGCAGTGCTAGCCGGGACAGGGACGGCTACACCTTC.

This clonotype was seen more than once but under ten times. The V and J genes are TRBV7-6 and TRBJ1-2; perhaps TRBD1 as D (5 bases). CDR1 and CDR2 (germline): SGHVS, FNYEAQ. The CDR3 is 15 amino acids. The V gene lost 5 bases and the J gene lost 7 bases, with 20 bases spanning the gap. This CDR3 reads CASSADSALGAGYTF. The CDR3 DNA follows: TGTGCCAGCAGCGCAGACAGCGCGCTCGGTGCTGGCTACACCTTC.

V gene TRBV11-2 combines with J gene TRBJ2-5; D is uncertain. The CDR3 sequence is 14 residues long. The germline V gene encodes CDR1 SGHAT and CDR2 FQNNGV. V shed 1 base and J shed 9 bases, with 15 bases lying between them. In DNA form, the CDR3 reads TGTGCCAGCAGCTTAGGACCGTACCGTGTGGCCCAGTACTTC. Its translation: CASSLGPYRVAQYF.

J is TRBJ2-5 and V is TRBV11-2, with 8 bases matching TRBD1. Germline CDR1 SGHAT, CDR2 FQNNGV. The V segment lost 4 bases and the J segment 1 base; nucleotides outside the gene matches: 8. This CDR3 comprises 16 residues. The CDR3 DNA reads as TGTGCCAGCAGCTCAGACACCGGGACAGGCCAAGAGACCCAGTACTTC. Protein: CASSSDTGTGQETQYF. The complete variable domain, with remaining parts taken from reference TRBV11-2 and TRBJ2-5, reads EAGVAQSPRYKIIEKRQSVAFWCNPISGHATLYWYQQILGQGPKLLIQFQNNGVVDDSQLPKDRFSAERLKGVDSTLKIQPAKLEDSAVYLCASSSDTGTGQETQYFGPGTRLLVL.